Sequencing of this T cell receptor beta chain was carried out in a study of blood T cells in healthy people across ages. Study-wide points: Naive and antigen-experienced cells could not be conclusively compared, given unsorted PBMCs. Older age coincided with a roughly linear decline in TCR beta diversity per million T cells. Correlation between TCR beta diversity and naive T cell percentage was strong.

It was with a sample-barcoded 5' primer and a J-beta primer mix that a second PCR of roughly 7 to 12 cycles was run. TCRdb analysed the 5' RACE reads with MiXCR anew, one entry per CDR3 protein. The sample has fewer than 900,000 distinct CDR3 sequences, approximately 39% seen once. In this sample, this clonotype turned up a few times. Its antigen is currently unknown. Unmatched junction bases numbered 15, after V lost 0 bases and J lost 0 bases. Germline CDR1 MNHEY, CDR2 SVGAGI. The CDR3 is made up of 20 amino acids. The origin of this receptor is a woman aged 55 to 70 in good health. V and J are TRBV6-5 and TRBJ2-3; 7 positions match TRBD2. The specimen sequenced was blood. The CDR3: CASSYSSPTGGRPSTDTQYF. The CDR3, as DNA: TGTGCCAGCAGTTACTCCAGTCCCACCGGCGGGAGACCTAGCACAGATACGCAGTATTTT.